The 5 T cell receptor beta chains listed next were all sequenced from one sample in a study of graft-versus-host responses after intestinal transplantation. Produced via immunoSEQ multiplex PCR; TCRdb's table is partial and in-frame only. The table has more than 65,000 clones, over 75% seen once; the top ten hold less than 0.45%. These receptors lack a known antigen. The sample here was unstimulated CD4+ T cells sorted from spleen or lymph node cells, taken before transplant. These receptors all come from a human donor who was the organ donor for an intestinal transplant.

This clone has just a few counts. The chain uses TRBV7-2 and TRBJ1-6; a possible D gene is TRBD1 (6 bases). V was cut by 1 base and J by 6 bases, with 19 bases left in between. Germline V gene sequence: CDR1 SGHTA, CDR2 FQGNSA. This CDR3 has 18 residues. CDR3 loop: CASSLGEPGGSFNSPLHF. CDR3 in DNA: TGTGCCAGCAGCTTAGGTGAACCGGGGGGCAGTTTTAATTCACCCCTCCACTTT.

The chain uses TRBV5-1 and TRBJ1-5, with D perhaps TRBD1 (6 bases). The germline V and J ends were trimmed by 0 bases and 4 bases, with 14 bases remaining between them. This CDR3 is 16 amino acids long. CDR1 is SGHRS, CDR2 YFSETQ, per germline. The CDR3 spells CASSLGVAGVNQPQHF. The DNA for the CDR3 is TGCGCCAGCAGCTTGGGGGTGGCAGGGGTAAATCAGCCCCAGCATTTT.

V gene TRBV5-1 combines with J gene TRBJ1-4; the D gene is possibly TRBD1 (6 bases). Trimming left V 0 bases short and J 4 bases short, with 10 bases between. The CDR3 is made up of 15 amino acids. Germline V lookup: CDR1 SGHRS, CDR2 YFSETQ. CDR3 DNA sequence: TGCGCCAGCAGCTTGGCAGACAGGATTAATGAAAAACTGTTTTTT. Translating it yields CASSLADRINEKLFF.

The chain recombines TRBV6-1 with TRBJ2-7; weak D call: TRBD1 (8 bases). The CDR3 sequence is 15 residues long. CDR1 is MNHNS and CDR2 is SASEGT in the germline V gene. Trimming removed 1 base from V and 3 bases from J, with 13 bases in between. CDR3 sequence: CASSEVQGGNYEQYV. CDR3 coding DNA: TGTGCCAGCAGTGAAGTACAGGGGGGGAACTACGAGCAGTACGTC.

The CDR3 reads CASSPVGALLRRTDTQYF. The CDR3 nucleotides are TGTGCCAGCAGCCCCGTAGGGGCGCTTCTCCGGCGCACAGATACGCAGTATTTT. The genes are TRBV7-9 and TRBJ2-3, with TRBD1 as a possible D gene (5 bases). CDR1 SEHNR and CDR2 FQNEAQ come from the germline V gene (reference sequence). Trimming left V 5 bases short and J 1 base short, with 22 bases between. The CDR3 spans 18 residues.